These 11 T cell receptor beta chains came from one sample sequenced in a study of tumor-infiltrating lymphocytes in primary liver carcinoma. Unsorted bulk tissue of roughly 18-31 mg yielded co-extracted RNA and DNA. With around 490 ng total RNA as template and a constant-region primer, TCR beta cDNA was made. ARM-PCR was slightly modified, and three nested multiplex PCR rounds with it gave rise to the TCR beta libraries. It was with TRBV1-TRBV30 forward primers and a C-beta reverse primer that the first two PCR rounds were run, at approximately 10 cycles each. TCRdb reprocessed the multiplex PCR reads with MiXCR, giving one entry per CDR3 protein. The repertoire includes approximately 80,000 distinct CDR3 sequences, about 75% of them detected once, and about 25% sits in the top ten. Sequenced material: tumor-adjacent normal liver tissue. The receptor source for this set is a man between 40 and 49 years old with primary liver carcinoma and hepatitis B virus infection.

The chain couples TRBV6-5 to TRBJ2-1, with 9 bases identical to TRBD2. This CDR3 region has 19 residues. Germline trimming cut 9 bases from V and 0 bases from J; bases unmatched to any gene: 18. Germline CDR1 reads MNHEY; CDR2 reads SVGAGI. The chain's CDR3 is CARQGGIAGAQSSYNEQFF. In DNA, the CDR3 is TGTGCCAGGCAGGGAGGGATAGCGGGAGCCCAGTCCTCCTACAATGAGCAGTTCTTC.

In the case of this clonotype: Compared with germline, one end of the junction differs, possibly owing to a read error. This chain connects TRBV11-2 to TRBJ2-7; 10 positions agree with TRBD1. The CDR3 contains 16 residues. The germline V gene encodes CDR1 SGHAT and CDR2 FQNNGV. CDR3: CASNLDRRQGAYEHNF. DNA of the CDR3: TGTGCCAGCAACTTAGATCGCAGACAGGGGGCCTACGAGCATAACTTC.

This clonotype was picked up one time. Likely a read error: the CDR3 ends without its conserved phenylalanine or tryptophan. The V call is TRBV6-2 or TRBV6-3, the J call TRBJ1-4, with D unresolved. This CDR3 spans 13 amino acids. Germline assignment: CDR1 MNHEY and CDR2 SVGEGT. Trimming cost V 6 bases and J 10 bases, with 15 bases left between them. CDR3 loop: CASRDAGSGKLFL. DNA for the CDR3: TGTGCCAGCAGAGATGCCGGGAGTGGAAAACTGTTTCTC.

The CDR3 loop is CASSLARGTEAFF. The CDR3 DNA reads TGTGCCAGCAGCTTAGCGCGGGGCACTGAAGCTTTCTTT. The rearrangement uses TRBV7-7 and TRBJ1-1; D call uncertain. The germline gives CDR1 SSHAT, CDR2 FNYEAQ (reference sequence). The V end was cut by 0 bases, the J end by 4 bases, with 6 bases between. CDR3 size: 13 residues.

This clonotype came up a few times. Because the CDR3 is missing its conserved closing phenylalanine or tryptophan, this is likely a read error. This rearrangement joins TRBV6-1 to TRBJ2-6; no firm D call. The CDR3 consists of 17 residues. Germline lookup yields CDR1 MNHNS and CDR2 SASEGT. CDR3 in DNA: TGTGCCAACAGTGAGGCTACGACTGGCTCTGGGGCCAACGTCCTGACTCTC. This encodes CANSEATTGSGANVLTL.

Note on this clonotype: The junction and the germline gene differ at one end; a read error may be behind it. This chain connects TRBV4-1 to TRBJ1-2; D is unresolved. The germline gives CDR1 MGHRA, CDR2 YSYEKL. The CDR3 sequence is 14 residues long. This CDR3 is CASSQDLAVYGYIF. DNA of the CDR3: TGCGCTAGCAGCCAAGATCTGGCAGTCTATGGCTACATCTTC.

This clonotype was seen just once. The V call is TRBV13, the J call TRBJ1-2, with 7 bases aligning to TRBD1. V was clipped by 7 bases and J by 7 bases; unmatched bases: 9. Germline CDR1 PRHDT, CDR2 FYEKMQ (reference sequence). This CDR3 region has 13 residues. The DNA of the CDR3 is TGTGCCAGCAACCCCCAGGGGGTCGGTGGCTACACCTTC. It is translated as CASNPQGVGGYTF. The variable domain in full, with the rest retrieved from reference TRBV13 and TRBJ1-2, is AAGVIQSPRHLIKEKRETATLKCYPIPRHDTVYWYQQGPGQDPQFLISFYEKMQSDKGSIPDRFSAQQFSDYHSELNMSSLELGDSALYFCASNPQGVGGYTFGSGTRLTVV.

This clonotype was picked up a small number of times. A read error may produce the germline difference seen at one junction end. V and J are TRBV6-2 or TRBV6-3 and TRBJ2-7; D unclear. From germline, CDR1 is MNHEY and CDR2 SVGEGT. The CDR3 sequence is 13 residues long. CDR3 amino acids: CTSNYEVPYEQYF. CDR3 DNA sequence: TGTACCAGCAATTACGAGGTACCCTACGAGCAGTACTTC.

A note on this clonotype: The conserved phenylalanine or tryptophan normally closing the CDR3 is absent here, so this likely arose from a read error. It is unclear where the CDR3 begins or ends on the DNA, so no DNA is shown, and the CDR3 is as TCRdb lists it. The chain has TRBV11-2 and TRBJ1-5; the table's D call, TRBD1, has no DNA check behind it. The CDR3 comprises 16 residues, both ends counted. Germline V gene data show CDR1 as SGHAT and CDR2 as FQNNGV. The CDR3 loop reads CASSLKGGLWNQPQRS.

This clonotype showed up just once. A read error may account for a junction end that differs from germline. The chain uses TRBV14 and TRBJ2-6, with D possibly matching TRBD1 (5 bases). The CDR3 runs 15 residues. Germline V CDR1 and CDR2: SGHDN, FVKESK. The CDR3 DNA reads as TGTGCCAGCAGCCAAGGCGCAGTTGGGGCCAACGTCCCGACTTTC. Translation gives CASSQGAVGANVPTF.

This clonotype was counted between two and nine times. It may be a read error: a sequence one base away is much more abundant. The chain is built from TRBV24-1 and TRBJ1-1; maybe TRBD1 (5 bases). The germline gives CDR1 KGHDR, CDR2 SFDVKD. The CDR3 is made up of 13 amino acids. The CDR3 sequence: CATRVGENTEASF. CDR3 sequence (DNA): TGTGCCACCCGGGTAGGGGAGAACACTGAAGCTTCCTTT.